This T cell receptor (beta chain) comes out of a study of T cell responses to AZD1222 COVID-19 vaccine. Study-wide results and caveats: Just a handful of AZD1222 recipients were seropositive at baseline.

Libraries were prepared by immunoSEQ multiplex PCR; TCRdb keeps only in-frame clonotypes and omits some of them. The table records 100,000 to 150,000 clones, 70% to 85% of them present only once. The study pooled second doses at about 4 or about 12 weeks. Trimming took 7 bases from V and 1 from J, leaving 9 bases between them. CDR1 and CDR2 (germline): LNHDA, SQIVND (reference sequence). The CDR3 has 13 residues. Comment on this clone: Its cognate antigen is unknown.

The receptor's source is an adult who received the AZD1222 COVID-19 vaccine. The material was peripheral blood, obtained 28 days after the second AZD1222 dose. V gene TRBV19 combines with J gene TRBJ2-3; perhaps TRBD2 as D (5 bases). The CDR3 bases are TGTGCCAGTACGCTAGCAGGCACAGATACGCAGTATTTT. Translated: CASTLAGTDTQYF.